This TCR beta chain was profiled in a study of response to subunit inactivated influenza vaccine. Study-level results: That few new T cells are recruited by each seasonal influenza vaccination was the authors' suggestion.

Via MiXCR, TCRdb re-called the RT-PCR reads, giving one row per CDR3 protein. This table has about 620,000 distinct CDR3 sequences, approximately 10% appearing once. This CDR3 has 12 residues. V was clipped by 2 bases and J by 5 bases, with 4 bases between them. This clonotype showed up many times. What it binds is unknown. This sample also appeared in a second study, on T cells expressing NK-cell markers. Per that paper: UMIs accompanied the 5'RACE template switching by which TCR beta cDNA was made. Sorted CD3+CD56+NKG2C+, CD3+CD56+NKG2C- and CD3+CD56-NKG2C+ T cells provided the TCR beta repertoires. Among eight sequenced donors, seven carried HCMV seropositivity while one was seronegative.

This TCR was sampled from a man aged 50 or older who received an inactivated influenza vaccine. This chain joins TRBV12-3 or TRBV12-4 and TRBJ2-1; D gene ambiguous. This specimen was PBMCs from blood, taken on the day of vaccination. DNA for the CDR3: TGTGCCAGCAGTTTATGGGACAATGAGCAGTTCTTC. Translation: CASSLWDNEQFF.